This passage covers 20 T cell receptor beta chains from one sample sequenced in a study of cytomegalovirus exposure and HLA in healthy donors. The PCR made use of 60 Vbeta and 13 Jbeta primers. Sequencing used immunoSEQ multiplex PCR; TCRdb keeps in-frame clones, though not all of them. This sample yields fewer than 200,000 clones, of which roughly 80% are seen a single time; approximately 2% belongs to the top ten. Specimen: PBMCs. These receptors all come from a human donor in good health.

In its sample, this clone was seen once. This chain connects TRBV9 to TRBJ2-3; 7 bases match TRBD1. V lost 2 bases and J lost 2; bases outside the gene matches: 5. The CDR3 totals 15 residues. Germline V gene lookup returns CDR1 SGDLS and CDR2 YYNGEE. The CDR3 sequence is CASSVGTAFTDTQYF. Written as DNA, the CDR3 is TGTGCCAGCAGCGTCGGGACAGCCTTCACAGATACGCAGTATTTT.

The rearrangement links TRBV4-2 to TRBJ2-5, with 9 nucleotides matching TRBD2. The J call may be faulty, since TRBJ2-7 better matches the DNA end. The CDR3 runs to 20 residues. Looked up from germline, CDR1 is LGHNA and CDR2 is YNFKEQ. In DNA, the CDR3 is TGTGCCAGCAGCCAAGATCGGGTGCTTAGCGGGGGCCTGAGCTCCTACGAGCAGTACTTC. Protein product: CASSQDRVLSGGLSSYEQYF.

This clone occurred a few times. The gene calls are TRBV9 and TRBJ2-5, with 9 nucleotides matching TRBD2. V dropped 5 bases and J dropped 3; count of bases not matched to a gene: 5. Germline values: CDR1 SGDLS, CDR2 YYNGEE. CDR3 length: 14 amino acids. This chain's CDR3 is CASSGGGAKETQYF. In DNA, the CDR3 is TGTGCCAGCAGTGGCGGGGGGGCCAAAGAGACCCAGTACTTC.

J is TRBJ1-3 and V is TRBV7-6; TRBD1 matches at 7 bases. The V and J ends lost 5 bases and 0 bases, in that order; junction bases with no gene match: 7. Germline V gene lookup returns CDR1 SGHVS and CDR2 FNYEAQ. This CDR3 has 16 residues. CDR3 nucleotide sequence: TGTGCCAGCAGCCCGGGACAGCGCATCTCTGGAAACACCATATATTTT. As protein: CASSPGQRISGNTIYF.

The V call is TRBV29-1, the J call TRBJ2-3, with 7 positions matching TRBD2. Per germline, CDR1 SQVTM and CDR2 ANQGSEA. CDR3 size: 13 residues. Germline trimming cut 5 bases from V and 2 bases from J; bases unmatched to any gene: 4. The CDR3 nucleotides are TGCAGCGTTCGTGGGGGGGTCACAGATACGCAGTATTTT. Protein sequence: CSVRGGVTDTQYF.

The chain uses TRBV4-3 and TRBJ1-1; D remains ambiguous. Trimming took 1 base from V and 1 from J, leaving 4 bases between them. This CDR3 has 13 amino acids. Germline CDR1 is LGHNA and CDR2 is YSLEER. The CDR3 loop reads CASSQVRNTEAFF. CDR3 DNA: TGCGCCAGCAGCCAAGTTCGGAACACTGAAGCTTTCTTT.

This chain uses TRBV6-5 with TRBJ2-7; D is perhaps TRBD1 (5 bases). CDR3 length equals 16 residues. The V gene lost 3 bases and the J gene lost 3 bases, with 18 bases spanning the gap. CDR1 is MNHEY, CDR2 SVGAGI, per germline. Written as DNA, the CDR3 is TGTGCCAGCAGTTATCGGGCGGTGGGGCCCTTCTACGAGCAGTACTTC. Its protein is CASSYRAVGPFYEQYF.

V is TRBV9 and J is TRBJ2-2; 15 bases fit TRBD2. CDR1 is SGDLS and CDR2 is YYNGEE in the germline V gene. Germline trimming cut 4 bases from V and 3 bases from J; bases unmatched to any gene: 16. The CDR3 runs 21 residues. CDR3 in amino acids: CASSSRGRGLAGGSDTGELFF. The CDR3 nucleotides are TGTGCCAGCAGCTCCCGAGGTCGAGGACTAGCGGGGGGGTCGGACACCGGGGAGCTGTTTTTT.

About this clone: In the same sample, other DNA sequences code for this CDR3. The CDR3 reads CASSYGQGNYGYTF. The CDR3 nucleotides are TGTGCCAGCAGTTACGGCCAGGGGAACTATGGCTACACCTTC. This chain uses TRBV6-5 with TRBJ1-2, with a possible D match to TRBD1 (6 bases). This CDR3 has 14 residues. CDR1 is MNHEY and CDR2 is SVGAGI in the germline V gene. V was clipped by 2 bases and J by 2 bases, with 9 bases between them.

The chain couples TRBV9 to TRBJ2-3, with TRBD2 matching over 11 bases. This CDR3 has 16 amino acids. Trimming cost V 3 bases and J 3 bases; bases outside gene matches: 6. The germline V gene encodes CDR1 SGDLS and CDR2 YYNGEE. CDR3 residues: CASSGRLAGLTDTQYF. The DNA for the CDR3 is TGTGCCAGCAGCGGCCGACTAGCGGGGCTAACAGATACGCAGTATTTT.

The V and J genes are TRBV7-3 and TRBJ2-6; 7 positions match TRBD1. The length of the CDR3 is 17 residues. V was clipped by 4 bases and J by 4 bases; unmatched bases: 10. Germline V gene lookup returns CDR1 SGHTA and CDR2 FQGTGA. CDR3 in DNA: TGTGCCAGCAGCTCCAAACTGACAGGGCGAGGGGCCAACGTCCTGACTTTC. Residues: CASSSKLTGRGANVLTF.

The J gene is TRBJ1-5, the V gene TRBV7-2; weak D call: TRBD1 (5 bases). Trimming stripped 5 bases from V and 7 bases from J, with 18 bases between. Germline CDR1 and CDR2: SGHTA and FQGNSA. The CDR3 runs to 15 residues. The CDR3 loop reads CASSPESGARQPQHF. The DNA of the CDR3 is TGTGCCAGCAGCCCAGAGAGTGGGGCGCGACAGCCCCAGCATTTT.

The rearrangement joins TRBV19 to TRBJ2-5, with 7 bases lining up with TRBD1. With 5 bases clipped from V and 11 bases from J, the junction kept 14 bases outside the gene matches. This CDR3 contains 14 residues. CDR1 is LNHDA and CDR2 is SQIVND in the germline V gene (reference sequence). The CDR3 spells CASSLGQGVGEQYF. DNA for the CDR3: TGTGCCAGTAGTCTAGGCCAGGGGGTAGGTGAGCAGTACTTC. Using reference TRBV19 and TRBJ2-5 for the parts outside the CDR3, the full variable domain is DGGITQSPKYLFRKEGQNVTLSCEQNLNHDAMYWYRQDPGQGLRLIYYSQIVNDFQKGDIAEGYSVSREKKESFPLTVTSAQKNPTAFYLCASSLGQGVGEQYFGPGTRLLVL.

Of note for this clone: The junction differs from germline at one of its ends, possibly a read error. CDR3 bases: TGTTCCAGCAGCTTAGTACAGAGCTATGGCTACACCTTC. This encodes CSSSLVQSYGYTF. The genes are TRBV7-9 and TRBJ1-2; D is ambiguous. Germline assignment: CDR1 SEHNR and CDR2 FQNEAQ (reference sequence). The CDR3 extends over 13 amino acids.

This clone has only a few counts. The genes are TRBV10-3 and TRBJ1-1; the D gene is possibly TRBD1 (5 bases). The germline CDR1 and CDR2 sequences are ENHRY and SYGVKD. The CDR3 contains 13 residues. Trimming cost V 6 bases and J 6 bases, with 14 bases left between them. The CDR3 sequence is CAISGTEGAEAFF. Written as DNA, the CDR3 is TGTGCCATCAGCGGGACTGAGGGCGCTGAAGCTTTCTTT.

This clone showed up just a few times. The chain recombines TRBV5-4 with TRBJ1-4, with 7 bases fitting TRBD1. CDR3 length: 16 amino acids. In germline, CDR1 is SGHNT, CDR2 YYREEE (reference sequence). V dropped 5 bases and J dropped 7; count of bases not matched to a gene: 14. The CDR3 DNA reads as TGTGCCAGCAGTAAAACAGGGGACGTGGGGGGTGAAAAACTGTTTTTT. Protein sequence: CASSKTGDVGGEKLFF.

This clone came up once. The rearrangement links TRBV4-1 to TRBJ2-4; the match to TRBD2 covers 10 bases. This CDR3 is 17 amino acids long. From germline, CDR1 is MGHRA and CDR2 YSYEKL. J gave up 6 bases and V 2 bases, and 10 bases lay outside the gene matches. In DNA, the CDR3 is TGCGCCAGCAGCCAAACATTTAGCGGGGGGCTAAGAAACATTCAGTACTTC. It encodes CASSQTFSGGLRNIQYF.

The genes are TRBV27 and TRBJ1-2; TRBD1 is a possible D gene (5 bases). The germline V gene encodes CDR1 MNHEY and CDR2 SMNVEV (reference sequence). Trimming stripped 4 bases from V and 1 base from J, with 16 bases between. The CDR3 runs 16 residues. This CDR3 reads CASSSFVEGRNYGYTF. The CDR3 bases are TGTGCCAGCAGTTCCTTCGTGGAGGGGCGTAACTATGGCTACACCTTC.

The rearrangement uses TRBV2 and TRBJ1-5; 7 nucleotides line up with TRBD1. The ends lost 8 bases at V and 3 bases at J; junction bases unmatched: 7. Per germline, CDR1 SNHLY and CDR2 FYNNEI. CDR3 length equals 14 residues. The CDR3 region is CASSPGTANQPQHF. CDR3 DNA: TGTGCCAGCTCCCCAGGGACAGCCAATCAGCCCCAGCATTTT.

This chain connects TRBV7-2 to TRBJ2-3; 11 nucleotides match TRBD2. The J segment lost 4 bases and the V segment lost 3 bases, leaving 3 bases of the junction unmatched. Per the germline V gene, CDR1 is SGHTA and CDR2 is FQGNSA. This CDR3 has 15 residues. The CDR3: CASSFSGGAADTQYF. CDR3 DNA sequence: TGTGCCAGCAGCTTTAGCGGGGGGGCGGCAGATACGCAGTATTTT.